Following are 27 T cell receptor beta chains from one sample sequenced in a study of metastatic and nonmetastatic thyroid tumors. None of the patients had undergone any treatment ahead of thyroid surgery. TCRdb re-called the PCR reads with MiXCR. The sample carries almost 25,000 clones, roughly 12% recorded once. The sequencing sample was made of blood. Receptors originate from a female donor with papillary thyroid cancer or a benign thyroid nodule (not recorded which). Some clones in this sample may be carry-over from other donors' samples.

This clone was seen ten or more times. The CDR3 protein is CATSDPGASTDTQYF. The CDR3 DNA reads TGTGCCACCAGTGATCCAGGGGCTAGCACAGATACGCAGTATTTT. J is TRBJ2-3 and V is TRBV24-1, with D possibly being TRBD1 (6 bases). Germline CDR1 reads KGHDR; CDR2 reads SFDVKD. The CDR3 covers 15 residues. Between the trimmed V and J ends, which lost 3 bases and 0 bases, there was a span of 9 bases.

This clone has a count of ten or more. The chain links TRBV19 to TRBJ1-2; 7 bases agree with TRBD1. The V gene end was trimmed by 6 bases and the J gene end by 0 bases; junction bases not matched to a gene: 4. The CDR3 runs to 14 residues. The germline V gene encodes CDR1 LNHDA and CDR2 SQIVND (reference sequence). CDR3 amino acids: CASRTTGTNYGYTF. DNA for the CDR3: TGTGCCAGTAGGACGACAGGGACTAACTATGGCTACACCTTC.

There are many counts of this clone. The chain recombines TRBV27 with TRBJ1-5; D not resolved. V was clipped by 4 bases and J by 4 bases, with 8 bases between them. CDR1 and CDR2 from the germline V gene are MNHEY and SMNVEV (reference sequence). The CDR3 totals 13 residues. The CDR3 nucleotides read TGTGCCAGCAGTTGGTCGGGAAATCAGCCCCAGCATTTT. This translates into CASSWSGNQPQHF.

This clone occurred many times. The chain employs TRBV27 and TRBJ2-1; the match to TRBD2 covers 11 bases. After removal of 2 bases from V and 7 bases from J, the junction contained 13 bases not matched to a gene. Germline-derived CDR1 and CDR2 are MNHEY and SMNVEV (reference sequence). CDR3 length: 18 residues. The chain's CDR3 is CASSLRGLSGRAGNEQFF. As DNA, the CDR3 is TGTGCCAGCAGTTTAAGGGGCCTTAGCGGGAGGGCCGGGAATGAGCAGTTCTTC.

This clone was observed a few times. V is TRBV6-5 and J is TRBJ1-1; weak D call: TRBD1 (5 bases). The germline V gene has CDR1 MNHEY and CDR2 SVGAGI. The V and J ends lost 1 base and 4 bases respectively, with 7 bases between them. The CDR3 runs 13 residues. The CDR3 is CASSYWDGTEAFF. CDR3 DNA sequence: TGTGCCAGCAGTTACTGGGACGGCACTGAAGCTTTCTTT.

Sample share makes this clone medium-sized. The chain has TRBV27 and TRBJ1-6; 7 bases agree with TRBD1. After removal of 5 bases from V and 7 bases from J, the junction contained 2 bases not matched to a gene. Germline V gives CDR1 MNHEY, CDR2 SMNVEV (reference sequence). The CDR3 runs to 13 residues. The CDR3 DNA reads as TGTGCCAGCAGTCGACAGGGAAATTCACCCCTCCACTTT. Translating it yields CASSRQGNSPLHF.

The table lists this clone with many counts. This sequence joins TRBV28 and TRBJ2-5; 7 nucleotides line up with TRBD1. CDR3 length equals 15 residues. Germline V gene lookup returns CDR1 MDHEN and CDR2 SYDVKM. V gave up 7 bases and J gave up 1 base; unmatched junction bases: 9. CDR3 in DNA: TGTGCCAGCAAGCCCGGGACAGAATTCCAAGAGACCCAGTACTTC. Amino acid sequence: CASKPGTEFQETQYF.

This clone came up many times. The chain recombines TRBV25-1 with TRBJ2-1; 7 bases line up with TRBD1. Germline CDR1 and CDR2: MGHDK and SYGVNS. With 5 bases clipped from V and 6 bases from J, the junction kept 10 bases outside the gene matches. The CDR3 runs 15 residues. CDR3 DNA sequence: TGTGCCAGCAGTCTGTCAGGGGGTTTCAGCAATGAGCAGTTCTTC. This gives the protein CASSLSGGFSNEQFF.

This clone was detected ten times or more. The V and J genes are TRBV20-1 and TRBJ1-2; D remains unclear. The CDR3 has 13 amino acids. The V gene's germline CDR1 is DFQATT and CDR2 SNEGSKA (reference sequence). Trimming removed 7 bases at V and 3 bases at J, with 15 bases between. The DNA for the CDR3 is TGCAGTGGAATCGGATTGTCGCACTATGGCTACACCTTC. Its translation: CSGIGLSHYGYTF.

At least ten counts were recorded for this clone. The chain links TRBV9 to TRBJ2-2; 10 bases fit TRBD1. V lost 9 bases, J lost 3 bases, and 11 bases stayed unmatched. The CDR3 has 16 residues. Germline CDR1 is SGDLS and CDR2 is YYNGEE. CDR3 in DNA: TGTGCCACCTCTCCACACGGGACAGGGGACACCGGGGAGCTGTTTTTT. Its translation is CATSPHGTGDTGELFF.

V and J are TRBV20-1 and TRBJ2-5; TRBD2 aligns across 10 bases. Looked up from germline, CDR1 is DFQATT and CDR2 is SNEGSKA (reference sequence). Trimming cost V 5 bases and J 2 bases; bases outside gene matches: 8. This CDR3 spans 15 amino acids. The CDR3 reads CSAEGAGGIQETQYF. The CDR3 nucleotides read TGCAGTGCTGAGGGAGCGGGGGGGATACAAGAGACCCAGTACTTC.

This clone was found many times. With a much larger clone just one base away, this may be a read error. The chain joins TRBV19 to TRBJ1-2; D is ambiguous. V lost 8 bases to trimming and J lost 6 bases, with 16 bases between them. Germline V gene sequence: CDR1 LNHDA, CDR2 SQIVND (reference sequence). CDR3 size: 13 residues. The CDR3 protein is CASVLGQRDGYTF. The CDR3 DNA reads TGTGCCAGTGTCCTGGGTCAGAGGGATGGCTACACCTTC.

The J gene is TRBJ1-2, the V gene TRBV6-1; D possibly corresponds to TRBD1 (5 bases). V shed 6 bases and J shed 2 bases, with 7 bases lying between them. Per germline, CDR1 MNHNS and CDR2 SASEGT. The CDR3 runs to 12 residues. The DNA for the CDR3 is TGTGCCAGCAGCCGGGGGAACTATGGCTACACCTTC. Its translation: CASSRGNYGYTF.

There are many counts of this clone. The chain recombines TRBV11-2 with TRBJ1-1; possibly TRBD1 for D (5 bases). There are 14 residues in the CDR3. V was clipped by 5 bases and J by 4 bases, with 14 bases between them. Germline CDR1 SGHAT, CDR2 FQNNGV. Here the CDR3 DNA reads TGTGCCAGCAGCCCCAACGGGGCGGGCACTGAAGCTTTCTTT. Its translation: CASSPNGAGTEAFF.

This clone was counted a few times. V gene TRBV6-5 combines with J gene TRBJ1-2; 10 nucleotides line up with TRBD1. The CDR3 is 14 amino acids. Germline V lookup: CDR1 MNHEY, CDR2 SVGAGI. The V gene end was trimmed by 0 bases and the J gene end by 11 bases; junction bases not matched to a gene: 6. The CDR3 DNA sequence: TGTGCCAGCAGTTACTCGCGGGACAGGGGTTTTTACACCTTC. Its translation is CASSYSRDRGFYTF.

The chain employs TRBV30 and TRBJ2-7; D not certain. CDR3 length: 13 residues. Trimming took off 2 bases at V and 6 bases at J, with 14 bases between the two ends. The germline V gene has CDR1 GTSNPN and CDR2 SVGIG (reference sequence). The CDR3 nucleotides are TGTGCCTGGAGTAATACGGATCTCTCCGAGCAGTACTTC. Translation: CAWSNTDLSEQYF.

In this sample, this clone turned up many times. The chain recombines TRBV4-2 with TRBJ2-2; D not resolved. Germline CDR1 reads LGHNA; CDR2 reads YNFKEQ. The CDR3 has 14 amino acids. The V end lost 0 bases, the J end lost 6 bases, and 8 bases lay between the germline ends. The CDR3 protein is CASSQEAGAGELFF. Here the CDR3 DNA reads TGTGCCAGCAGCCAAGAAGCCGGTGCCGGGGAGCTGTTTTTT.

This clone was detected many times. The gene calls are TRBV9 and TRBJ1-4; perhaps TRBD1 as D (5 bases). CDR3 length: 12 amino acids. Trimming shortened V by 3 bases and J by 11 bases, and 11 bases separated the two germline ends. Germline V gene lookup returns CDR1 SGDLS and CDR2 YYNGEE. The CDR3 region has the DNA TGTGCCAGCAGCGCCGAGGGGTTGAAACTGTTTTTT. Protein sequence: CASSAEGLKLFF.

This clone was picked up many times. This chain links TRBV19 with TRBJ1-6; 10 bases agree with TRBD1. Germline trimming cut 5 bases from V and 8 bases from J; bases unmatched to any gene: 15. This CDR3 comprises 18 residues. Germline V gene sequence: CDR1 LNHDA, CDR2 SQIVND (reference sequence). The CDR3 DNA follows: TGTGCCAGTAGTGGGGAGGGGACAGGGGTTTTTATTGATTCACCCCTCCACTTT. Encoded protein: CASSGEGTGVFIDSPLHF.

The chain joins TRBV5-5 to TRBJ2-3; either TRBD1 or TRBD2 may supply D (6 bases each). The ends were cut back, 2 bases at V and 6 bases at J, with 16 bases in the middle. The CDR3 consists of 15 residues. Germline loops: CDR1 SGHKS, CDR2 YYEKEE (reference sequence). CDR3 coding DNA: TGTGCCAGCAGCTTTTGGATGAGGGGGGCTGATACGCAGTATTTT. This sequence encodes CASSFWMRGADTQYF.

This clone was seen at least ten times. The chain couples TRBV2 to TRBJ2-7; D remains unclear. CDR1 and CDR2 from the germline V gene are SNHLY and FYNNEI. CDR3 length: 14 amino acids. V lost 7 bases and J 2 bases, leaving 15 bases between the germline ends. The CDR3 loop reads CASTQTGRAYEQYF. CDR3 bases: TGTGCCAGCACCCAAACCGGACGAGCCTACGAGCAGTACTTC.

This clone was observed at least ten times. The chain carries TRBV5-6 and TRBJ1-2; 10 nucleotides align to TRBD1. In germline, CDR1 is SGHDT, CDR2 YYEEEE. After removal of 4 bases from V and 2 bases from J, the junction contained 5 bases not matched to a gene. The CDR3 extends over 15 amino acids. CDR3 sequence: CASSEGTGVNYGYTF. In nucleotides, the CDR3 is TGTGCCAGCAGCGAAGGGACAGGGGTAAACTATGGCTACACCTTC.

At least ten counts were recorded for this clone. Here the CDR3 reads CASSSNTGELFF. The CDR3 region has the DNA TGTGCCAGCAGTTCGAACACCGGGGAGCTGTTTTTT. This chain connects TRBV27 to TRBJ2-2, with D unresolved. The V gene lost 4 bases and the J gene lost 0 bases, with 0 bases spanning the gap. This CDR3 region has 12 residues. The germline CDR1 and CDR2 sequences are MNHEY and SMNVEV (reference sequence).

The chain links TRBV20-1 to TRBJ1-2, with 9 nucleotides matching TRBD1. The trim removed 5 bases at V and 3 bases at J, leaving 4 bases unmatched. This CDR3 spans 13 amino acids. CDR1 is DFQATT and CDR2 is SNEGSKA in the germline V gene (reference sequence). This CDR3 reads CSAGTGWDYGYTF. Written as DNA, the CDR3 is TGCAGTGCTGGGACAGGGTGGGACTATGGCTACACCTTC.

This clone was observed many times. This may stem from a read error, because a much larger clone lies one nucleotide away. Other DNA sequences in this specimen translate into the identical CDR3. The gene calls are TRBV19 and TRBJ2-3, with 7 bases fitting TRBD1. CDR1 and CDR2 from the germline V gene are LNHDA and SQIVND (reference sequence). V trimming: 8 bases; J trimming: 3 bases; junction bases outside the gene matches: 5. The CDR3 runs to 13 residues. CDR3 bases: TGTGCCAGTCGACAGGGCTCAACAGATACGCAGTATTTT. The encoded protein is CASRQGSTDTQYF.

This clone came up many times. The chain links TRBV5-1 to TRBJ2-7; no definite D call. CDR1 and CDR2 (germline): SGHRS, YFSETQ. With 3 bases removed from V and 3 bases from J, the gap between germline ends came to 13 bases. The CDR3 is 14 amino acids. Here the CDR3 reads CASSSEPTVYEQYF. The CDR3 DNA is TGCGCCAGCAGCTCGGAGCCGACGGTCTACGAGCAGTACTTC.

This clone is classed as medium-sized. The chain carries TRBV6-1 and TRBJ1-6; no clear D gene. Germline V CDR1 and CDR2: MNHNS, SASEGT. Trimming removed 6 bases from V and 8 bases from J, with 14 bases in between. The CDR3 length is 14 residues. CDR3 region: CASSSPSLHSPLHF. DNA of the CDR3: TGTGCCAGCAGCTCTCCCTCTCTGCATTCACCCCTCCACTTT.